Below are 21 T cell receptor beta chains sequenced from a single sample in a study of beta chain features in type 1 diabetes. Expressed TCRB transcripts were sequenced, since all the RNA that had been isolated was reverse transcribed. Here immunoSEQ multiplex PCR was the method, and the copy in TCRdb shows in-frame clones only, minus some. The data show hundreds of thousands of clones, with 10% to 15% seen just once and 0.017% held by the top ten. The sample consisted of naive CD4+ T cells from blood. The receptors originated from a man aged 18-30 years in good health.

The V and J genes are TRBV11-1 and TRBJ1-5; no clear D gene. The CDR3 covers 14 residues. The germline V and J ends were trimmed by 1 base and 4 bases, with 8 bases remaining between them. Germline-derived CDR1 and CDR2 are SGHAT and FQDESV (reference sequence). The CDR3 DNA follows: TGTGCCAGCAGCTTAGATGGGCAAAATCAGCCCCAGCATTTT. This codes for CASSLDGQNQPQHF.

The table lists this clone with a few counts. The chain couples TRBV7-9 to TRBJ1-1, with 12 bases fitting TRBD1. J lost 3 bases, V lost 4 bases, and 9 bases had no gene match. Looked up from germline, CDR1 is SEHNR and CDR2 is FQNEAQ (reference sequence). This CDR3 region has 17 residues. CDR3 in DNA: TGTGCCAGCAGCTGGCCGGGACAGGGGGCGGAGGACACTGAAGCTTTCTTT. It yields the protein CASSWPGQGAEDTEAFF.

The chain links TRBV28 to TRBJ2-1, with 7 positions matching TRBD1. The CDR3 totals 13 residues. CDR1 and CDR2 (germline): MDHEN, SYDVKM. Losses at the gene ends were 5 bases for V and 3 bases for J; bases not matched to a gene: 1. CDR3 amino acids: CASSRTGYNEQFF. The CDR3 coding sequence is TGTGCCAGCAGTCGGACAGGCTACAATGAGCAGTTCTTC.

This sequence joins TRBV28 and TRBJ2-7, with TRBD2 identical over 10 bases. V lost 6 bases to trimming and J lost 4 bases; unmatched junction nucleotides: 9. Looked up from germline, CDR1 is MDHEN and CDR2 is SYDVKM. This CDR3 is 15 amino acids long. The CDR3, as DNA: TGTGCCAGCAGAACCGGGGGACTAGCGTCGTACGAGCAGTACTTC. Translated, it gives CASRTGGLASYEQYF.

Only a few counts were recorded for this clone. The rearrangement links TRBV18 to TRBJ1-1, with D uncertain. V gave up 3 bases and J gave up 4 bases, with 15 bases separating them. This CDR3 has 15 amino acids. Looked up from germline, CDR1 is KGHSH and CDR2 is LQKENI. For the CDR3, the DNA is TGTGCCAGCTCACCTCTGTGGGTCGAGGGCACTGAAGCTTTCTTT. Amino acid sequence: CASSPLWVEGTEAFF. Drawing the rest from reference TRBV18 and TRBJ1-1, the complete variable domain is NAGVMQNPRHLVRRRGQEARLRCSPMKGHSHVYWYRQLPEEGLKFMVYLQKENIIDESGMPKERFSAEFPKEGPSILRIQQVVRGDSAAYFCASSPLWVEGTEAFFGQGTRLTVV.

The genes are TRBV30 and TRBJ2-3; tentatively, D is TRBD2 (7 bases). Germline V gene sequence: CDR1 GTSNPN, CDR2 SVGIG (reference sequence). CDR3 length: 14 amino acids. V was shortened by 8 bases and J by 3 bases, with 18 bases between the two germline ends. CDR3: CAQNGGRGTDTQYF. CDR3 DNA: TGTGCCCAGAACGGGGGGCGCGGTACAGATACGCAGTATTTT.

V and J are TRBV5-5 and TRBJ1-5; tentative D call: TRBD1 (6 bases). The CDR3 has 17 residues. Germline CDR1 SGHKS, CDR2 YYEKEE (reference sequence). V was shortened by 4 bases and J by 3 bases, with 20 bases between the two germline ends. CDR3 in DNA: TGTGCCAGCAGCCCTTCTTACAGGGCTTACATCAATCAGCCCCAGCATTTT. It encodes CASSPSYRAYINQPQHF.

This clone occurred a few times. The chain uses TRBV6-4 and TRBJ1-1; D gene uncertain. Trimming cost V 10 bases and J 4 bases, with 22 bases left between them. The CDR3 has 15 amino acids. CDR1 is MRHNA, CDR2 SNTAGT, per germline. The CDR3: CATPDTGGYITEAFF. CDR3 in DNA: TGTGCCACCCCAGACACCGGCGGGTATATCACTGAAGCTTTCTTT.

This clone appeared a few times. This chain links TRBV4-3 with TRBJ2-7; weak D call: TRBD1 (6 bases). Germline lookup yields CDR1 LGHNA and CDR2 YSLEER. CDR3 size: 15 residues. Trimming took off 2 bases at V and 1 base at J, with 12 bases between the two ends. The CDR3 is CASSQNREPSYEQYF. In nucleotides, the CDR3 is TGCGCCAGCAGCCAAAACAGGGAACCATCCTACGAGCAGTACTTC.

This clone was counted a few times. The CDR3 reads CASSPEARGGVDTQYF. CDR3 nucleotides: TGTGCCAGCAGCCCAGAGGCGCGGGGGGGCGTAGATACGCAGTATTTT. The chain employs TRBV9 and TRBJ2-3, with 9 bases identical to TRBD2. CDR3 length: 16 residues. V shed 4 bases and J 5 bases; nucleotides not matched to a gene: 11. CDR1 SGDLS and CDR2 YYNGEE come from the germline V gene.

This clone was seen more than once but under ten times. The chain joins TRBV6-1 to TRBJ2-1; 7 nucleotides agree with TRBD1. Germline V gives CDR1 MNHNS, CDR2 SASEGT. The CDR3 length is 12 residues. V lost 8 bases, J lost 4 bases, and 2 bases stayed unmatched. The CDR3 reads CASGGQYNEQFF. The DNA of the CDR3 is TGTGCCAGCGGGGGACAGTACAATGAGCAGTTCTTC.

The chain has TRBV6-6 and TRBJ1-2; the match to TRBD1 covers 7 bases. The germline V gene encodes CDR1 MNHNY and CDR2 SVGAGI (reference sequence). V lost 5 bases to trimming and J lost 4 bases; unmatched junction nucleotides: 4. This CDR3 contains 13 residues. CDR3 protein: CASSLTGTYGYTF. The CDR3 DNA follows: TGTGCCAGCAGTCTGACAGGGACCTATGGCTACACCTTC.

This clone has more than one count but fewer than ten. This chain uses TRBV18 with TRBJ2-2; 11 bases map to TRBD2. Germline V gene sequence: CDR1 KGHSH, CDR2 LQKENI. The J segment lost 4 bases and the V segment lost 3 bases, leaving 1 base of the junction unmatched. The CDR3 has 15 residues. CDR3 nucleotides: TGTGCCAGCTCACCGACTAGCGGGGTCACCGGGGAGCTGTTTTTT. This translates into CASSPTSGVTGELFF. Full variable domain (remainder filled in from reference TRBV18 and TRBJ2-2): NAGVMQNPRHLVRRRGQEARLRCSPMKGHSHVYWYRQLPEEGLKFMVYLQKENIIDESGMPKERFSAEFPKEGPSILRIQQVVRGDSAAYFCASSPTSGVTGELFFGEGSRLTVL.

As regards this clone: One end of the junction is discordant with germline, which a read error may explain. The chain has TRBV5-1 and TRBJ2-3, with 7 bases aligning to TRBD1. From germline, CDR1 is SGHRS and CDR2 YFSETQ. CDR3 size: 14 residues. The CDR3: CASNLGQPTDTQYF. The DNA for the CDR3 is TGCGCCAGCAACTTGGGACAGCCCACAGATACGCAGTATTTT.

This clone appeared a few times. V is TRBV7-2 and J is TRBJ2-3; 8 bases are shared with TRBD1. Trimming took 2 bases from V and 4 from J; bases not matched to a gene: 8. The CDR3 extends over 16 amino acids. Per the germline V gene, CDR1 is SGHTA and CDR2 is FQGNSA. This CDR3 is CASSLTTGGVSDTQYF. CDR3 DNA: TGTGCCAGCAGCTTAACCACAGGGGGTGTCTCAGATACGCAGTATTTT. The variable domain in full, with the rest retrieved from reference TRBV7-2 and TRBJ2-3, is GAGVSQSPSNKVTEKGKDVELRCDPISGHTALYWYRQSLGQGLEFLIYFQGNSAPDKSGLPSDRFSAERTGGSVSTLTIQRTQQEDSAVYLCASSLTTGGVSDTQYFGPGTRLTVL.

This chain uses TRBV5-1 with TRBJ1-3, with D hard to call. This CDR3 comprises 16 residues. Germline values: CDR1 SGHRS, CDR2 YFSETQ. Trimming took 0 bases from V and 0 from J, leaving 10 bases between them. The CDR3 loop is CASSLGGYTSGNTIYF. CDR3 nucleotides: TGCGCCAGCAGCTTGGGAGGATACACCTCTGGAAACACCATATATTTT.

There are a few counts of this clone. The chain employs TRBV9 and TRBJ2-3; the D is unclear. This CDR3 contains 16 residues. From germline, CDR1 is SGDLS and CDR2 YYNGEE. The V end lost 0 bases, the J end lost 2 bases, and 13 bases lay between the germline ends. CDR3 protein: CASSVVPQANTDTQYF. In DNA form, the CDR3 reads TGTGCCAGCAGCGTAGTGCCCCAGGCTAACACAGATACGCAGTATTTT.

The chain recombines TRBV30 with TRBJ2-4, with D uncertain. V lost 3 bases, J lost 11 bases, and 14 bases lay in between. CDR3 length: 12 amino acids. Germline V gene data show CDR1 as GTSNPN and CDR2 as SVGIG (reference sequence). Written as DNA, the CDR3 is TGTGCCTGGAGCGCGAGTTTTTCCGTTCAGTACTTC. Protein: CAWSASFSVQYF. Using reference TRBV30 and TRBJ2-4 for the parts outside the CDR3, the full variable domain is SQTIHQWPATLVQPVGSPLSLECTVEGTSNPNLYWYRQAAGRGLQLLFYSVGIGQISSEVPQNLSASRPQDRQFILSSKKLLLSDSGFYLCAWSASFSVQYFGAGTRLSVL.

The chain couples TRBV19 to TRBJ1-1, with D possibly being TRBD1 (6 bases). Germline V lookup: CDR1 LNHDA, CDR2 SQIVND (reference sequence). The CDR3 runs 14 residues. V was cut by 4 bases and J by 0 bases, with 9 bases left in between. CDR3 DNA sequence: TGTGCCAGTAGTAAACAGGGCTTGAACACTGAAGCTTTCTTT. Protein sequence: CASSKQGLNTEAFF.

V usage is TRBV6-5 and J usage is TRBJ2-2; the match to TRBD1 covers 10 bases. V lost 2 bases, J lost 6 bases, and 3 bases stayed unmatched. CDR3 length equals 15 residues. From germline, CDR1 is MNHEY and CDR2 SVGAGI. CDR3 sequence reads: CASSYQGQGAGELFF. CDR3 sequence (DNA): TGTGCCAGCAGTTACCAAGGACAGGGGGCCGGGGAGCTGTTTTTT.

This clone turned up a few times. The CDR3 protein is CASSFSSGGLPDRHTQYF. In DNA form, the CDR3 reads TGTGCCAGCAGCTTCTCTAGCGGGGGGCTCCCCGATAGGCATACGCAGTATTTT. The J gene is TRBJ2-3, the V gene TRBV7-2; 11 bases are a match to TRBD2. V lost 3 bases and J lost 7; bases outside the gene matches: 15. The CDR3 loop spans 18 amino acids. The germline V gene has CDR1 SGHTA and CDR2 FQGNSA.